Below, 14 T cell receptor beta chains from the same sample are listed, as sequenced in a study of T cells in Graves' hyperthyroidism and ophthalmopathy. Researchers took RNA transcripts and amplified the TCR beta CDR3 regions from them. With the HTBI primer set, the TCR CDR3 went through a first round of RT-PCR. MiXCR, run by TCRdb on the multiplex PCR reads, gives a single entry per CDR3 protein. In the table there are fewer than 650,000 distinct CDR3 sequences, roughly 14% of which are singletons. What was sequenced was blood. The receptors originated from a woman aged 40 to 50 with Graves' ophthalmopathy.

This clonotype was seen at least ten times. J is TRBJ1-6 and V is TRBV11-2; weak D call: TRBD1 (6 bases). The CDR3 covers 15 residues. CDR1 is SGHAT, CDR2 FQNNGV, per germline. Trimming pared 0 bases from V and 8 bases from J, leaving 11 bases between. The CDR3: CASSLDNGGHSPLHF. CDR3 DNA sequence: TGTGCCAGCAGCTTAGATAATGGGGGGCATTCACCCCTCCACTTT. Based on the CDR3 plus reference TRBV11-2 and TRBJ1-6, the full variable domain is EAGVAQSPRYKIIEKRQSVAFWCNPISGHATLYWYQQILGQGPKLLIQFQNNGVVDDSQLPKDRFSAERLKGVDSTLKIQPAKLEDSAVYLCASSLDNGGHSPLHFGNGTRLTVT.

The chain combines TRBV11-1 with TRBJ1-1, with a weak D call TRBD1 (6 bases). CDR3 length: 17 amino acids. Germline loops: CDR1 SGHAT, CDR2 FQDESV (reference sequence). V lost 3 bases to trimming and J lost 7 bases, with 24 bases between them. The CDR3 region is CASSLDRERPPRGEAFF. CDR3 bases: TGTGCCAGCAGCTTGGACCGCGAACGACCCCCCAGGGGTGAAGCTTTCTTT.

There are many counts of this clonotype. This sequence joins TRBV6-5 and TRBJ2-7, with D unclear. The V gene's germline CDR1 is MNHEY and CDR2 SVGAGI. With 4 bases removed from V and 2 bases from J, the gap between germline ends came to 9 bases. The CDR3 totals 13 residues. CDR3 DNA sequence: TGTGCCAGCAGTTCCTCTATGACCTACGAGCAGTACTTC. This encodes CASSSSMTYEQYF.

This clonotype was detected ten times or more. The gene calls are TRBV6-1 and TRBJ1-1, with 7 bases identical to TRBD1. Germline V lookup: CDR1 MNHNS, CDR2 SASEGT. The junction had 4 bases not matched to a gene; V was cut back by 2 bases and J by 1 base. The CDR3 extends over 15 amino acids. CDR3 protein: CASSEQGGANTEAFF. The CDR3 DNA sequence: TGTGCCAGCAGTGAACAAGGGGGCGCGAACACTGAAGCTTTCTTT.

This clonotype was recorded many times. The chain links TRBV12-3 or TRBV12-4 to TRBJ2-7, with D uncertain. This CDR3 has 13 amino acids. V shed 3 bases and J shed 3 bases, with 9 bases lying between them. The CDR3 DNA is TGTGCCAGCAGTTTGGCAGACATCTACGAGCAGTACTTC. Amino acid sequence: CASSLADIYEQYF.

This clonotype was seen a few times. The chain carries TRBV19 and TRBJ2-7; either TRBD1 or TRBD2 may fit D (5 bases each). Germline V gene sequence: CDR1 LNHDA, CDR2 SQIVND (reference sequence). The germline V and J ends were trimmed by 4 bases and 2 bases, with 21 bases remaining between them. The CDR3 sequence is 17 residues long. The CDR3 DNA is TGTGCCAGTAGTACGAGAGGGCATACTTGGGGCCCCTACGAGCAGTACTTC. It specifies CASSTRGHTWGPYEQYF.

Many counts were recorded for this clonotype. The rearrangement links TRBV27 to TRBJ1-2; TRBD1 matches 7 bases. Per the germline V gene, CDR1 is MNHEY and CDR2 is SMNVEV (reference sequence). With V trimmed by 6 bases and J by 4 bases, 8 bases remained unmatched. This CDR3 region has 14 residues. CDR3 residues: CASSPGGPGYGYTF. The CDR3 DNA follows: TGTGCCAGCAGCCCAGGGGGTCCTGGCTATGGCTACACCTTC.

The rearrangement joins TRBV6-1 to TRBJ1-2, with 11 bases that match TRBD1. Germline lookup yields CDR1 MNHNS and CDR2 SASEGT. This CDR3 is built from 14 residues. Trimming removed 5 bases from V and 6 bases from J; junction bases left unmatched: 5. The CDR3 sequence: CASSLGQGADGYTF. The DNA of the CDR3 is TGTGCCAGCAGTCTCGGACAGGGGGCAGATGGCTACACCTTC.

This clonotype was detected many times. V gene TRBV28 combines with J gene TRBJ1-3; D is undetermined. Trimming took off 3 bases at V and 1 base at J, with 16 bases between the two ends. In germline, CDR1 is MDHEN, CDR2 SYDVKM. This CDR3 spans 17 amino acids. The DNA of the CDR3 is TGTGCCAGCAGTTTCCGAGTACGTTCGGGTTCTGGAAACACCATATATTTT. Protein product: CASSFRVRSGSGNTIYF.

The table lists this clonotype with many counts. The chain recombines TRBV7-8 with TRBJ2-7; weak D call: TRBD2 (7 bases). The CDR3 extends over 15 amino acids. The V end lost 5 bases, the J end lost 1 base, and 15 bases lay between the germline ends. Germline V gene sequence: CDR1 SGHVS, CDR2 FQNEAQ. CDR3 residues: CASSPRGGGSYEQYF. The CDR3 region has the DNA TGTGCCAGCAGCCCGAGAGGGGGGGGATCCTACGAGCAGTACTTC.

The chain combines TRBV7-2 with TRBJ2-5; no definite D call. This CDR3 has 15 residues. The V end lost 1 base, the J end lost 0 bases, and 9 bases lay between the germline ends. Germline V gene data show CDR1 as SGHTA and CDR2 as FQGNSA. The CDR3 reads CASSLVRSHQETQYF. The CDR3 DNA reads as TGTGCCAGCAGCTTAGTGCGCAGCCACCAAGAGACCCAGTACTTC.

The V gene is TRBV5-1, the J gene TRBJ2-4; TRBD1 matches 7 bases. Trimming removed 4 bases from V and 6 bases from J; junction bases left unmatched: 7. Germline V gives CDR1 SGHRS, CDR2 YFSETQ. The CDR3 totals 14 residues. The CDR3 bases are TGCGCCAGCAGCAAGGGGACAGCAACAAACATTCAGTACTTC. Amino acids: CASSKGTATNIQYF.

This clonotype was detected ten times or more. As DNA, the CDR3 is TGTGCCAGCAGTTACCCTTTGGGGACAGAATATGGCTACACCTTC. It codes for CASSYPLGTEYGYTF. The V call is TRBV6-2 or TRBV6-3, the J call TRBJ1-2; 7 nucleotides match TRBD1. V shed 2 bases and J 5 bases; nucleotides not matched to a gene: 8. Per the germline V gene, CDR1 is MNHEY and CDR2 is SVGEGT. The CDR3 runs to 15 residues.

This clonotype was picked up many times. The V gene is TRBV27, the J gene TRBJ2-7; D is possibly TRBD2 (6 bases). Germline-derived CDR1 and CDR2 are MNHEY and SMNVEV (reference sequence). The CDR3 has 16 amino acids. Trimming took 5 bases from V and 3 from J, leaving 20 bases between them. The CDR3 sequence: CASSRYLGGIDYEQYF. For the CDR3, the DNA is TGTGCCAGCAGTAGATACCTCGGGGGTATAGACTACGAGCAGTACTTC.